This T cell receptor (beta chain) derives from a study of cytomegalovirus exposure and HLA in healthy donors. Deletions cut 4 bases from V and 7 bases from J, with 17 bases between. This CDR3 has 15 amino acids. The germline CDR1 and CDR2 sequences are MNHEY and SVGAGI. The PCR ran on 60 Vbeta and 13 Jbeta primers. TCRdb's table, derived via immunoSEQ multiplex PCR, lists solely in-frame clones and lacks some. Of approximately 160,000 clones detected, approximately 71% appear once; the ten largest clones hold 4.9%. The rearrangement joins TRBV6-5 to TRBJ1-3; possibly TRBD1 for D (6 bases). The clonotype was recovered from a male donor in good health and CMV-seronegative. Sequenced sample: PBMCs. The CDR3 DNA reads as TGTGCCAGCAGTTCCGCGGGGGGCTTAACGAACACCATATATTTT. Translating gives CASSSAGGLTNTIYF.